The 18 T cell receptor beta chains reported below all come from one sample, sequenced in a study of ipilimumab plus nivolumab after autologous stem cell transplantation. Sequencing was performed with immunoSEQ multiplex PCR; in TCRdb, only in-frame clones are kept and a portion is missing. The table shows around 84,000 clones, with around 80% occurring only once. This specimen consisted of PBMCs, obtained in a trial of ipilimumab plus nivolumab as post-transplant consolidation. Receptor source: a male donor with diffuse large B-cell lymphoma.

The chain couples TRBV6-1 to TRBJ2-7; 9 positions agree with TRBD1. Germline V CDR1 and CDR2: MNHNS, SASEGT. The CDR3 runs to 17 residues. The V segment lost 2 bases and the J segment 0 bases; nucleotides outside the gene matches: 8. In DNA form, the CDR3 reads TGTGCCAGCAGTGAAACCGTTGGGACAGGGTCCTCCTACGAGCAGTACTTC. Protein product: CASSETVGTGSSYEQYF.

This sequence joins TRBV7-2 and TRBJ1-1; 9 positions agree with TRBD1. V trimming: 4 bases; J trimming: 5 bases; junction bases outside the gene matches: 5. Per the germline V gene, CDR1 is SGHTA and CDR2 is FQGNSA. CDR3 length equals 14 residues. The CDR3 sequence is CASSSHRGRTEAFF. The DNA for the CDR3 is TGTGCCAGCAGCTCACACAGGGGGCGGACTGAAGCTTTCTTT. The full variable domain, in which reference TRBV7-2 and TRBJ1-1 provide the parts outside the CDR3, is GAGVSQSPSNKVTEKGKDVELRCDPISGHTALYWYRQSLGQGLEFLIYFQGNSAPDKSGLPSDRFSAERTGGSVSTLTIQRTQQEDSAVYLCASSSHRGRTEAFFGQGTRLTVV.

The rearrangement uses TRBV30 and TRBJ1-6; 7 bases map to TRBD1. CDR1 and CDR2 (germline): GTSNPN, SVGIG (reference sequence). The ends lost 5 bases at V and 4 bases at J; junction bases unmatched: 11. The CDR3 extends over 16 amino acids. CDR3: CAWARQGIIYNSPLHF. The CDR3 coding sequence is TGTGCCTGGGCTAGACAGGGAATTATATATAATTCACCCCTCCACTTT.

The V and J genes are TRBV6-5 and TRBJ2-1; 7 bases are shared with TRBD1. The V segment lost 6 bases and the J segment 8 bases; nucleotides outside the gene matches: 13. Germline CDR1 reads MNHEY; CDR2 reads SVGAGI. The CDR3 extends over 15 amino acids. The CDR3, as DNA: TGTGCCAGCAGCCAACAGGGGCGACCTGAGGATGAGCAGTTCTTC. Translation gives CASSQQGRPEDEQFF.

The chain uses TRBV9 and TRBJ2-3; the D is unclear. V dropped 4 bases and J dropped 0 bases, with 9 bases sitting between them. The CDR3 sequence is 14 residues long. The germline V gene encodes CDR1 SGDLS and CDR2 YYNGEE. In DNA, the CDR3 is TGTGCCAGCAGCCCCAGCCTCAGCACAGATACGCAGTATTTT. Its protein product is CASSPSLSTDTQYF.

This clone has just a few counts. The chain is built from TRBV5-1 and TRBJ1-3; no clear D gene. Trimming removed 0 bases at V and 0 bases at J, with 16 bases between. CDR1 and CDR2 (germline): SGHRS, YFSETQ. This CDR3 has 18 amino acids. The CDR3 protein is CASSLEPPRMTSGNTIYF. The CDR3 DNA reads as TGCGCCAGCAGCTTGGAGCCTCCCCGGATGACCTCTGGAAACACCATATATTTT.

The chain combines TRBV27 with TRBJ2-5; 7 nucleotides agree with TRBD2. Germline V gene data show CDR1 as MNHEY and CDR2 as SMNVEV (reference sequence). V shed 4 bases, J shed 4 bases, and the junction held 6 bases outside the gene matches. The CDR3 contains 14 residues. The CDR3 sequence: CASSSTSPRETQYF. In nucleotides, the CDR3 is TGTGCCAGCAGTTCGACTAGCCCGAGAGAGACCCAGTACTTC.

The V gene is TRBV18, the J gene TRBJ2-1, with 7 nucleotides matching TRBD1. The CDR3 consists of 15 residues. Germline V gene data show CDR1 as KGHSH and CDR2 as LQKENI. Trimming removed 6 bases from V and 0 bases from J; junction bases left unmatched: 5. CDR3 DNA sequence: TGTGCCAGCTCTCGCCGGGACAGCTCCTACAATGAGCAGTTCTTC. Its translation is CASSRRDSSYNEQFF.

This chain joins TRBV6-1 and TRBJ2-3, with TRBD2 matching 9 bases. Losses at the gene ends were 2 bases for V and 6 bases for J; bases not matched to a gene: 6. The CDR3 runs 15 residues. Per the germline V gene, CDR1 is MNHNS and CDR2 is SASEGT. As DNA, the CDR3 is TGTGCCAGCAGTGAACTAGCGGGGTTGTTGGATACGCAGTATTTT. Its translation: CASSELAGLLDTQYF.

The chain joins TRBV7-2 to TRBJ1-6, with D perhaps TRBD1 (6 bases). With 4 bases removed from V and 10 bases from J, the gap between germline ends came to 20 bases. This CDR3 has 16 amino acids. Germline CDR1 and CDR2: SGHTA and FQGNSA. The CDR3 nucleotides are TGTGCCAGCAGCTCCCTCGGGAGGGGGACCGGGTCACCCCTCCACTTT. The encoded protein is CASSSLGRGTGSPLHF. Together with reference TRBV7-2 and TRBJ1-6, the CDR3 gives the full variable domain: GAGVSQSPSNKVTEKGKDVELRCDPISGHTALYWYRQSLGQGLEFLIYFQGNSAPDKSGLPSDRFSAERTGGSVSTLTIQRTQQEDSAVYLCASSSLGRGTGSPLHFGNGTRLTVT.

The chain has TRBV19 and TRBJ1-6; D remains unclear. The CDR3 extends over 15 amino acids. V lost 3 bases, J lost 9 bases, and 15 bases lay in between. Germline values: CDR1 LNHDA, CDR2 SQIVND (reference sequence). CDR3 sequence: CASSIPGIGRSPLHF. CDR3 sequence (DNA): TGTGCCAGTAGTATCCCTGGGATTGGACGTTCACCCCTCCACTTT.

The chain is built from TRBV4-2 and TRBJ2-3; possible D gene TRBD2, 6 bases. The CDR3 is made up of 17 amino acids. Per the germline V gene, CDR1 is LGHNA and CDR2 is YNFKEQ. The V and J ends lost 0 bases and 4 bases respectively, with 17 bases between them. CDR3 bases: TGTGCCAGCAGCCAAGATCTATCGGGGGAGAACCCAGATACGCAGTATTTT. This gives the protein CASSQDLSGENPDTQYF.

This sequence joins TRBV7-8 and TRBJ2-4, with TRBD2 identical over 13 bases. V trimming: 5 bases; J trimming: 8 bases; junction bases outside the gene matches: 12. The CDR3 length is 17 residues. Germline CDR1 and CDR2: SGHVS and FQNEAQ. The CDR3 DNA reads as TGTGCCAGCAGCCCTCGGCCCCTCACTAGCGGGGGGGACATTCAGTACTTC. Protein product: CASSPRPLTSGGDIQYF.

The CDR3 sequence is CSARLGNTIYF. The CDR3 DNA sequence: TGCAGTGCTAGGCTTGGTAACACCATATATTTT. The chain carries TRBV20-1 and TRBJ1-3; D remains unclear. The length of the CDR3 is 11 residues. Between the trimmed V and J ends, which lost 3 bases and 7 bases, there was a span of 7 bases. Germline V gene data show CDR1 as DFQATT and CDR2 as SNEGSKA (reference sequence).

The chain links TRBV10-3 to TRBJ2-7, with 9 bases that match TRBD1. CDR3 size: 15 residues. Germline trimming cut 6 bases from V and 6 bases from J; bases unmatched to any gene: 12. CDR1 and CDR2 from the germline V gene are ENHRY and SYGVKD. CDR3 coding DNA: TGTGCCATCAGGCCCCGGGACAGGGTAGCTTCCGAGCAGTACTTC. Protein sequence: CAIRPRDRVASEQYF.

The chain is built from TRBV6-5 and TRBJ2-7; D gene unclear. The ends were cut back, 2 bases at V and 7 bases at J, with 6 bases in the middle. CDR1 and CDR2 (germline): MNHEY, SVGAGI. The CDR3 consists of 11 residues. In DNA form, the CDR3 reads TGTGCCAGCAGTTACCAATGGGAGCAGTACTTC. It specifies CASSYQWEQYF.

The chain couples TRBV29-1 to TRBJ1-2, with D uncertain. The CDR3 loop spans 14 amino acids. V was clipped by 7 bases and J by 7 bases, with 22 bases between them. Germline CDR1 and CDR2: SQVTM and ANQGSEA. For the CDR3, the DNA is TGCAGCGGGGCAACCATGGGGTCTGGAGTTGGCTACACCTTC. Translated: CSGATMGSGVGYTF.

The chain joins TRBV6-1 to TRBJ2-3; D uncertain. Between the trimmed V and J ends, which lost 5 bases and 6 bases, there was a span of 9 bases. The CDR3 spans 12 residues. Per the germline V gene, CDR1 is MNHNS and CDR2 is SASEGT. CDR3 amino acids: CASSLSRDTQYF. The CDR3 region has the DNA TGTGCCAGCAGTCTTAGCAGGGATACGCAGTATTTT.